The 13 T cell receptor beta chains in this list originate from one sample, sequenced in a study of cytomegalovirus exposure and HLA in healthy donors. 13 Jbeta primers and 60 Vbeta primers were used for the PCR. Clones were read by immunoSEQ multiplex PCR, and TCRdb kept only the in-frame ones, dropping some. The sample records over 110,000 clones, roughly 75% being singletons. Sequenced sample: PBMCs. These receptors were collected from a female donor in good health and CMV-seronegative.

The chain employs TRBV6-6 and TRBJ1-5; 7 bases line up with TRBD1. Per the germline V gene, CDR1 is MNHNY and CDR2 is SVGAGI (reference sequence). V lost 7 bases, J lost 9 bases, and 15 bases stayed unmatched. This CDR3 region has 15 residues. The CDR3 loop is CASTQRTGQTRPQHF. The CDR3 DNA is TGTGCCAGCACCCAGAGGACAGGACAAACCCGGCCCCAGCATTTT.

This clone was detected a few times. At one of its ends the junction is not consistent with the germline gene, which may arise from a read error. This chain joins TRBV7-9 and TRBJ1-1; D gene uncertain. The CDR3 is made up of 16 amino acids. Per germline, CDR1 SEHNR and CDR2 FQNEAQ (reference sequence). This CDR3 is CASSLAPGSKNTEAFF. CDR3 nucleotide sequence: TGTGCCAGCAGCCTAGCCCCCGGGAGTAAGAACACTGAAGCTTTCTTT.

CDR3 bases: TGTGCCAGCAGATCTAGTACTTTTAGATACAATGAGCAGTTCTTC. Amino acids: CASRSSTFRYNEQFF. V is TRBV6-1 and J is TRBJ2-1; D is uncertain. The CDR3 runs 15 residues. The V and J ends lost 6 bases and 4 bases respectively, with 16 bases between them. Germline CDR1 is MNHNS and CDR2 is SASEGT.

The chain carries TRBV27 and TRBJ2-3; the D gene is possibly TRBD1 (5 bases). The length of the CDR3 is 13 residues. The ends were cut back, 3 bases at V and 10 bases at J, with 14 bases in the middle. The V gene's germline CDR1 is MNHEY and CDR2 SMNVEV (reference sequence). CDR3 in amino acids: CASSFPRQNAQYF. The DNA for the CDR3 is TGTGCCAGCAGTTTCCCTCGACAGAACGCGCAGTATTTT.

The chain couples TRBV11-2 to TRBJ2-5; 13 nucleotides match TRBD2. V shed 5 bases, J shed 7 bases, and the junction held 4 bases outside the gene matches. CDR1 and CDR2 from the germline V gene are SGHAT and FQNNGV. The CDR3 runs to 14 residues. This CDR3 reads CASSTTSGGATQYF. The CDR3 region has the DNA TGTGCCAGCAGCACCACTAGCGGGGGGGCGACCCAGTACTTC. Complete variable domain (other parts from reference TRBV11-2 and TRBJ2-5): EAGVAQSPRYKIIEKRQSVAFWCNPISGHATLYWYQQILGQGPKLLIQFQNNGVVDDSQLPKDRFSAERLKGVDSTLKIQPAKLEDSAVYLCASSTTSGGATQYFGPGTRLLVL.

The V gene is TRBV7-2, the J gene TRBJ1-3, with unresolved D. The CDR3 extends over 15 amino acids. Germline CDR1 reads SGHTA; CDR2 reads FQGNSA. V was pared by 5 bases and J by 4 bases, with 15 bases between. The CDR3 loop reads CASSIQARAGNTIYF. The CDR3 DNA follows: TGTGCCAGCAGCATCCAGGCGAGGGCCGGAAACACCATATATTTT.

The chain employs TRBV5-1 and TRBJ1-2, with TRBD1 identical over 11 bases. CDR3 size: 15 residues. Germline CDR1 is SGHRS and CDR2 is YFSETQ. Trimming at V came to 3 bases and at J to 4 bases, leaving 5 bases not matched to a gene. The CDR3, as DNA: TGCGCCAGCAGCTCTTCGGGACAGGGGGGCTATGGCTACACCTTC. Translating it yields CASSSSGQGGYGYTF.

The CDR3 nucleotides are TGTGCCAGCAGTGCCCTAGCGGGGGACACAGATACGCAGTATTTT. Translating gives CASSALAGDTDTQYF. This sequence joins TRBV2 and TRBJ2-3; 10 bases line up with TRBD2. The CDR3 runs to 15 residues. Losses at the gene ends were 4 bases for V and 2 bases for J; bases not matched to a gene: 3. Germline assignment: CDR1 SNHLY and CDR2 FYNNEI.

The chain combines TRBV28 with TRBJ1-2, with D perhaps TRBD1 (6 bases). The V and J ends lost 3 bases and 3 bases respectively, with 17 bases between them. Looked up from germline, CDR1 is MDHEN and CDR2 is SYDVKM. This CDR3 spans 16 amino acids. CDR3 sequence (DNA): TGTGCCAGCAGTTTTAATCCAGGGGCCGGAGACTATGGCTACACCTTC. Its translation: CASSFNPGAGDYGYTF.

V usage is TRBV6-5 and J usage is TRBJ1-4, with TRBD1 identical over 7 bases. The ends lost 5 bases at V and 3 bases at J; junction bases unmatched: 3. Germline-derived CDR1 and CDR2 are MNHEY and SVGAGI. There are 14 residues in the CDR3. DNA for the CDR3: TGTGCCAGCAGTGTCCAGGGGGCTAATGAAAAACTGTTTTTT. Protein: CASSVQGANEKLFF.

This clone was observed a single time. The V and J genes are TRBV2 and TRBJ2-5; TRBD2 matches at 12 bases. Germline V lookup: CDR1 SNHLY, CDR2 FYNNEI. The CDR3 has 19 residues. J was trimmed by 2 bases and V by 3 bases; bases with no gene match: 13. CDR3 bases: TGTGCCAGCAGTGATTATAGGCTAGCGGGAGGGAGGAGTCAAGAGACCCAGTACTTC. Protein: CASSDYRLAGGRSQETQYF.

This chain links TRBV11-3 with TRBJ1-3; D is ambiguous. The CDR3 spans 15 residues. The germline V and J ends were trimmed by 0 bases and 0 bases, with 6 bases remaining between them. Germline V lookup: CDR1 SGHNT, CDR2 YENEEA. CDR3 loop: CASSLDGSSGNTIYF. In DNA, the CDR3 is TGTGCCAGCAGCTTAGATGGCAGCTCTGGAAACACCATATATTTT. Complete variable domain (other parts from reference TRBV11-3 and TRBJ1-3): EAGVVQSPRYKIIEKKQPVAFWCNPISGHNTLYWYLQNLGQGPELLIRYENEEAVDDSQLPKDRFSAERLKGVDSTLKIQPAELGDSAVYLCASSLDGSSGNTIYFGEGSWLTVV.

The chain carries TRBV5-4 and TRBJ2-7; 9 nucleotides line up with TRBD2. V shed 4 bases, J shed 0 bases, and the junction held 5 bases outside the gene matches. Germline values: CDR1 SGHNT, CDR2 YYREEE (reference sequence). CDR3 length equals 15 residues. CDR3 DNA: TGTGCCAGCAGCACGAGTAGCGGGAGCTCCTACGAGCAGTACTTC. Encoded protein: CASSTSSGSSYEQYF.